This T cell receptor (beta chain) came from a study of T cell responses to AZD1222 COVID-19 vaccine. The table came from immunoSEQ multiplex PCR; TCRdb's copy has only in-frame clones and leaves some out. In the table there are 70,000 to 90,000 clones, about nine tenths of which are singletons. Trimming cost V 3 bases and J 0 bases, with 7 bases left between them. From germline, CDR1 is SGDLS and CDR2 YYNGEE. The CDR3 contains 14 residues. This chain joins TRBV9 and TRBJ1-3; possibly TRBD1 for D (6 bases). Here the sequenced sample was peripheral blood, taken 28 days after the second AZD1222 dose. This sequence was found in an adult who received the AZD1222 COVID-19 vaccine. The DNA of the CDR3 is TGTGCCAGCAGCGCACAGGGCTCTGGAAACACCATATATTTT. Its protein product is CASSAQGSGNTIYF.